A selection of T cell receptor beta chains follows, all from one sample in a study of control samples from healthy donors and cancer patients. This table comes from immunoSEQ multiplex PCR, and its TCRdb copy is limited to in-frame clones, with some not included. The table includes some 150,000 clones, 85% to 95% detected once. Material for sequencing was blood. Receptors were obtained from a man aged 40-50 years in good health. The CDR3 runs from the conserved cysteine through the conserved F or W.

16	TRBJ2-1	TRBV2	CASVSRGLAGTNEQFF
13	TRBJ2-5	TRBV7-2	CASSLGYRETQYF
17	TRBJ1-5	TRBV2	CASSEDGGSGSYQPQHF
14	TRBJ2-3	TRBV24-1	CATSDFGSTDTQYF
15	TRBJ1-2	TRBV28	CASSLSPGGSNGYTF
13	TRBJ2-7	TRBV27	CASSFGRNYEQYF
12	TRBJ1-2	TRBV5-6	CASSLGGQGYTF
12	TRBJ1-2	TRBV7-2	CASSSNRYGYTF
17	TRBJ1-6	TRBV9	CASSVGGSGRTNSPLHF
16	TRBJ1-3	TRBV19	CASSMRRSVSGNTIYF
13	TRBJ2-1	TRBV20-1	CSASRSSYNEQFF
16	TRBJ1-1	TRBV19	CASSDLPGQGHTEAFF
14	TRBJ1-2	TRBV5-1	CASSLTLSSYGYTF
15	TRBJ1-1	TRBV4-1	CASSQEGTGGMYAFF
18	TRBJ2-3	TRBV7-9	CASSLAVLAGGGRDTQYF
16	TRBJ1-4	TRBV28	CASSPRGAAANEKLFF
15	TRBJ1-4	TRBV2	CASSEPSGTVEKLFF
14	TRBJ2-7	TRBV3-1/TRBV3-2	CASSQVLDLYEQYF
13	TRBJ2-3	TRBV12-3/TRBV12-4	CASGWRSTNTQYF
12	TRBJ1-2	TRBV7-9	CASTQTGGGYTF
18	TRBJ2-7	TRBV4-1	CASSQGLVRRGTTYEQYF
13	TRBJ2-7	TRBV5-1	CASSLLRGDEQYF
14	TRBJ2-3	TRBV6-5	CASSYGLATDTQYF